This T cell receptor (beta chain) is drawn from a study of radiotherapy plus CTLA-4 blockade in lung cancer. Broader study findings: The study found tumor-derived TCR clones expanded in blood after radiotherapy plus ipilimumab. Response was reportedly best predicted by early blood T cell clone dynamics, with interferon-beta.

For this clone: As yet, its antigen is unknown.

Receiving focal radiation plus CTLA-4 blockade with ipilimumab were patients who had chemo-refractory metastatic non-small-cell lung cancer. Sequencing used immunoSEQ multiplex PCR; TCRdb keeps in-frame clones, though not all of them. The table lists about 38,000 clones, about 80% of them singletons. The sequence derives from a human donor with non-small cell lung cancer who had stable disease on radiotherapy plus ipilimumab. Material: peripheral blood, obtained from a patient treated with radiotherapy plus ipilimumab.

CDR3 loop: CASSRTGVNSGNTIYF. The CDR3 bases are TGTGCCAGTAGTCGTACAGGGGTAAACTCTGGAAACACCATATATTTT. This sequence joins TRBV19 and TRBJ1-3, with 7 bases matching TRBD1. Germline V lookup: CDR1 LNHDA, CDR2 SQIVND (reference sequence). J gave up 0 bases and V 5 bases, and 7 bases lay outside the gene matches. The CDR3 runs 16 residues.